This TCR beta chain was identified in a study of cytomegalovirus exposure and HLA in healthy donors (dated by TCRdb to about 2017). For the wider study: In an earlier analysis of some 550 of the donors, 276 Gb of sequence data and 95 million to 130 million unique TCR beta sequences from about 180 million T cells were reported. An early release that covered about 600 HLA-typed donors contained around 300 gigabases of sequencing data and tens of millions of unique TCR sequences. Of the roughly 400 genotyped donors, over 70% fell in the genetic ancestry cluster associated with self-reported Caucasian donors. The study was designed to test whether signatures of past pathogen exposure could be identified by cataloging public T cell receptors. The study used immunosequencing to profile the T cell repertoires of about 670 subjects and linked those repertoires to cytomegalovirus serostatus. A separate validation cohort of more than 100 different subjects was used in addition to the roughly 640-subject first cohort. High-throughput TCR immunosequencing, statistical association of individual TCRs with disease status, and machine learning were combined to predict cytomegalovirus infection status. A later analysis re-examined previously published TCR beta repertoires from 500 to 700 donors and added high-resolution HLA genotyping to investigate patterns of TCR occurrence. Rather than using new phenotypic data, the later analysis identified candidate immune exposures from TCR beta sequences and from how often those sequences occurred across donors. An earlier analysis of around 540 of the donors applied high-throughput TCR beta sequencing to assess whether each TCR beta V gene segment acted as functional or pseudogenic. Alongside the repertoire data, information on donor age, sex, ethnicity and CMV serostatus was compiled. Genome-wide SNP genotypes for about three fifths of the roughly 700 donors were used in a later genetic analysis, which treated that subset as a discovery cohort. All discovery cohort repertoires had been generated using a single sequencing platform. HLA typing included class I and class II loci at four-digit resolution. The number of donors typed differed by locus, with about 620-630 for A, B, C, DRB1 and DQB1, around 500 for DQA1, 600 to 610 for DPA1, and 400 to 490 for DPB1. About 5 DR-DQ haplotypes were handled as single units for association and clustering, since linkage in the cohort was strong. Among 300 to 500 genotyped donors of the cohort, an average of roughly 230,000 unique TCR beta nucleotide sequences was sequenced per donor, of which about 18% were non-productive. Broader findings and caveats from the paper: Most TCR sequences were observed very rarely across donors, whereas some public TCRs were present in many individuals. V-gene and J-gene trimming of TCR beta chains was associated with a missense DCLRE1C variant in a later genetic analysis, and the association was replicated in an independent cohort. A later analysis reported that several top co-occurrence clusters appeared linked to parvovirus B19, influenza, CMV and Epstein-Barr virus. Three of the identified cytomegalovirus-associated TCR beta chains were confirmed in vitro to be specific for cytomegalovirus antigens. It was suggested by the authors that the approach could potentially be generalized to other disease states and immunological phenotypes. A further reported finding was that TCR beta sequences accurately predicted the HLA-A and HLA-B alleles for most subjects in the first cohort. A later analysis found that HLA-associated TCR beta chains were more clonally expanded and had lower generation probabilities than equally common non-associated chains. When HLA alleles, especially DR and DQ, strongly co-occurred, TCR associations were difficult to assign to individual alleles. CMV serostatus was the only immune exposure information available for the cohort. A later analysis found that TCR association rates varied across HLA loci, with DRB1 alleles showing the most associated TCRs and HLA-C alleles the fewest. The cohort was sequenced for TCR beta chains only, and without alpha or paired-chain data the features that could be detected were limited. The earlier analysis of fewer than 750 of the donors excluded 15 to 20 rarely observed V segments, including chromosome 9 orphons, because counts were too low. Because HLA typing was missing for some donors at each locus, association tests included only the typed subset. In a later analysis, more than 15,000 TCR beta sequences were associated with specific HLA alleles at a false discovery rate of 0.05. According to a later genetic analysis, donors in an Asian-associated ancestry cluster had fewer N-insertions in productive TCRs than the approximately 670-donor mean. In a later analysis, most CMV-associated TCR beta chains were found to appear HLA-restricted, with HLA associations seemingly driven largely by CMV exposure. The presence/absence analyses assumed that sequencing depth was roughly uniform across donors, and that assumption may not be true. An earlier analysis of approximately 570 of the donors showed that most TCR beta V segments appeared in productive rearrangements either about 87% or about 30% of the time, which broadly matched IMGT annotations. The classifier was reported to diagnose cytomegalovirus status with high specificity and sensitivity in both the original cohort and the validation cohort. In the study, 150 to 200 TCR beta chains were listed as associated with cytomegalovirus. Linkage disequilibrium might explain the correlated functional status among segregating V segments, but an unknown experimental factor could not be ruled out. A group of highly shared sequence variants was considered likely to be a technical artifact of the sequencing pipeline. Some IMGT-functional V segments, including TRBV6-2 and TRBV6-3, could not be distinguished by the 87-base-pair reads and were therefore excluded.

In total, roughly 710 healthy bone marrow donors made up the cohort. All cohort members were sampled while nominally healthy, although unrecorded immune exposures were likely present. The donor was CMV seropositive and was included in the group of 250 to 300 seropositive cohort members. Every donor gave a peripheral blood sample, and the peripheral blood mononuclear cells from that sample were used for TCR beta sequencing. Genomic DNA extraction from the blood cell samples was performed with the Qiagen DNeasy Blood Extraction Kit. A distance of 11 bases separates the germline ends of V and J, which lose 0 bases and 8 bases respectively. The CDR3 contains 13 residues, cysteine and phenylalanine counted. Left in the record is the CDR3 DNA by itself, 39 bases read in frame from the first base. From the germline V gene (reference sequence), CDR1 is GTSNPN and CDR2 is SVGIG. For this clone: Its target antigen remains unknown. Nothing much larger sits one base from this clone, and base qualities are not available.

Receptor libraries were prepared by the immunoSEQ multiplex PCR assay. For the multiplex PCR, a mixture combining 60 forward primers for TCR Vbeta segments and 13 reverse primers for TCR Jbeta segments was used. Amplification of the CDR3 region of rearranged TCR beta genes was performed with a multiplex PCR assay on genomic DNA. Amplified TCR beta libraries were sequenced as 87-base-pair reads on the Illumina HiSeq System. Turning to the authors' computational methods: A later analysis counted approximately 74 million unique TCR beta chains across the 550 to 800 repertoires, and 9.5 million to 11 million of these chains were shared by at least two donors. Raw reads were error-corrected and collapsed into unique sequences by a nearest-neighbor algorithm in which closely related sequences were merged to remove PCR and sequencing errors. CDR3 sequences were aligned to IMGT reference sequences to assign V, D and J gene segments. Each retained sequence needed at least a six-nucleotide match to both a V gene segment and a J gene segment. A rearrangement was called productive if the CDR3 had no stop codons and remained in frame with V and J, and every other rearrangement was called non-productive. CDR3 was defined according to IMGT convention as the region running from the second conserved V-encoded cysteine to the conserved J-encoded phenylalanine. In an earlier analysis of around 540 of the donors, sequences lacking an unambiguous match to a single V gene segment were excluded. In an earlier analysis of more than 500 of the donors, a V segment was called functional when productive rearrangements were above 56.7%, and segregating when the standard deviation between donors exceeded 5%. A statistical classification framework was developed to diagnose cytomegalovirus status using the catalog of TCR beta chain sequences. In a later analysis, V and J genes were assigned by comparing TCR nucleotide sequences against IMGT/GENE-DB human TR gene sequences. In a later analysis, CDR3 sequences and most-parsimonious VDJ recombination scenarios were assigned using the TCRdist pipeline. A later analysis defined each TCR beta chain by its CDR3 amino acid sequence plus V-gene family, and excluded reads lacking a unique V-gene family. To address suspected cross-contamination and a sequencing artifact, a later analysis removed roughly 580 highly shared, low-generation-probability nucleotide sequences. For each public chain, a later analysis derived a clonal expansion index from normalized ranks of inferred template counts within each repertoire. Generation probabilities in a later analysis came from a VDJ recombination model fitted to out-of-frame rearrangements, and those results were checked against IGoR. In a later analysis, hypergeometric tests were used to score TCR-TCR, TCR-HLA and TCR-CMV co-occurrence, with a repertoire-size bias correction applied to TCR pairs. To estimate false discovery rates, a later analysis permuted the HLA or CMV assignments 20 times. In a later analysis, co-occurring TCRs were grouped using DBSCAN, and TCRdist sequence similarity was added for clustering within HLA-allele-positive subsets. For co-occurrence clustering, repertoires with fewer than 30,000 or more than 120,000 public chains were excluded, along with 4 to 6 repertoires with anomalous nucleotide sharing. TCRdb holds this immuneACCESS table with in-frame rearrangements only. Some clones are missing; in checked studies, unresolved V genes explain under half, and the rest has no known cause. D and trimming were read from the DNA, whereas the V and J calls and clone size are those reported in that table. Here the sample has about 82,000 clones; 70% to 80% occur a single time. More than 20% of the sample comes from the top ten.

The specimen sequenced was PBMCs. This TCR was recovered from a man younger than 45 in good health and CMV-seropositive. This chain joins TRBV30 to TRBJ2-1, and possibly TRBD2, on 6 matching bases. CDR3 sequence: CAWSVIGGDEQFF. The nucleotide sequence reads TGTGCCTGGAGTGTAATAGGAGGGGATGAGCAGTTCTTC.